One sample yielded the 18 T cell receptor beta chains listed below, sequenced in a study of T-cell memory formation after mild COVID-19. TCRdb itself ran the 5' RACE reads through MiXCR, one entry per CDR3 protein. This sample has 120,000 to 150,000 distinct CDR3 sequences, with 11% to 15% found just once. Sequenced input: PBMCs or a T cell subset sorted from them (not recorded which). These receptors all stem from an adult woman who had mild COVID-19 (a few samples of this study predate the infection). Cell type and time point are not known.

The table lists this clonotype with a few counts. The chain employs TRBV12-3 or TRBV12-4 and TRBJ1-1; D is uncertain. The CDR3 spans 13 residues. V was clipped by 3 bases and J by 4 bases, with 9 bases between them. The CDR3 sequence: CASSFAERTEAFF. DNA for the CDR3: TGTGCCAGCAGTTTCGCGGAACGCACTGAAGCTTTCTTT.

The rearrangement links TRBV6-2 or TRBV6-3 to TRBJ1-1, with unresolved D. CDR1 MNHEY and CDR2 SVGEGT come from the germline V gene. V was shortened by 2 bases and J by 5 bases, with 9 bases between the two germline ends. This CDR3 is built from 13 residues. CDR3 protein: CASSYIRETEAFF. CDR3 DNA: TGTGCCAGCAGTTACATTCGGGAAACTGAAGCTTTCTTT.

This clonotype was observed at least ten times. The CDR3 DNA sequence: TGTGCCAGCAGCCCCGGGACTAGCGGGAGGGACGAGCAGTACTTC. This gives the protein CASSPGTSGRDEQYF. The chain is built from TRBV7-9 and TRBJ2-7; TRBD2 agrees at 16 bases. This CDR3 has 15 amino acids. Germline V lookup: CDR1 SEHNR, CDR2 FQNEAQ (reference sequence). V shed 5 bases and J 5 bases; nucleotides not matched to a gene: 3.

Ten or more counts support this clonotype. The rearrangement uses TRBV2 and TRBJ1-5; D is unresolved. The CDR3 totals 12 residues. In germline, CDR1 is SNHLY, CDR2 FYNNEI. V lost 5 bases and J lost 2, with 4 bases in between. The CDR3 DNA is TGTGCCAGCAGTTCGGGCAATCAGCCCCAGCATTTT. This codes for CASSSGNQPQHF. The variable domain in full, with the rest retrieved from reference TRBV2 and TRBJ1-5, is EPEVTQTPSHQVTQMGQEVILRCVPISNHLYFYWYRQILGQKVEFLVSFYNNEISEKSEIFDDQFSVERPDGSNFTLKIRSTKLEDSAMYFCASSSGNQPQHFGDGTRLSIL.

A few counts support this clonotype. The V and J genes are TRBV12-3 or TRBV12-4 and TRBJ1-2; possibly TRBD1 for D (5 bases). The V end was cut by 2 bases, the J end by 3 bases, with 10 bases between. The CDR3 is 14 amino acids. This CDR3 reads CASSLQGLDYGYTF. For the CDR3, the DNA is TGTGCCAGCAGTTTACAGGGTCTCGACTATGGCTACACCTTC.

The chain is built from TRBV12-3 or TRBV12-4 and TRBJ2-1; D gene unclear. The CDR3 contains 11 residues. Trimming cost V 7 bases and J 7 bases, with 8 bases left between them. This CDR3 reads CASTLGNEQFF. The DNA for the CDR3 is TGTGCCAGCACCTTAGGGAATGAGCAGTTCTTC.

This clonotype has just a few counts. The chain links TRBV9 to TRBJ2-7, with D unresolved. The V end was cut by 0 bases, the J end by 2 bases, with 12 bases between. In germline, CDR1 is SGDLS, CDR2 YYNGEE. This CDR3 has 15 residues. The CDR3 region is CASSVGLSNAYEQYF. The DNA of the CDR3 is TGTGCCAGCAGCGTAGGGCTTTCTAACGCCTACGAGCAGTACTTC.

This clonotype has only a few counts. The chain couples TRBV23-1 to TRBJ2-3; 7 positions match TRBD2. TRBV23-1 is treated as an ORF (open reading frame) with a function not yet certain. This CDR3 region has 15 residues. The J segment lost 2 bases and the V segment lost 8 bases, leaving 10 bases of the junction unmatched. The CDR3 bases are TGCGCCAGCGGGGACCTGGGGGGGACCACAGATACGCAGTATTTT. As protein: CASGDLGGTTDTQYF.

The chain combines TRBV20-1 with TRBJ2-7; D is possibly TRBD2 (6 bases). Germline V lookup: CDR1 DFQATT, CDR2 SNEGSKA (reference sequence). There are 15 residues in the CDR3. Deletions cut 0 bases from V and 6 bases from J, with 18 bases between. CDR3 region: CSARDPGGGEGEQYF. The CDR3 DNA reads TGCAGTGCTAGAGACCCCGGGGGAGGTGAGGGCGAGCAGTACTTC.

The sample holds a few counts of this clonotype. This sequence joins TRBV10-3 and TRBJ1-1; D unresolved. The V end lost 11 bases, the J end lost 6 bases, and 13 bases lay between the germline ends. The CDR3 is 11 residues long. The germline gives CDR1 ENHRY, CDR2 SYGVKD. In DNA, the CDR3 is TGTGCCTCCACGGCCGGACCTGAAGCTTTCTTT. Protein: CASTAGPEAFF.

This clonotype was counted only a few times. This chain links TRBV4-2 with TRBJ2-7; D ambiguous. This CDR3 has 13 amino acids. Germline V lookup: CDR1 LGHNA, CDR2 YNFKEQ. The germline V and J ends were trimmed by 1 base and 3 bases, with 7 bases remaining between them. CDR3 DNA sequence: TGTGCCAGCAGCCAAGGCGAGTTCTACGAGCAGTACTTC. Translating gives CASSQGEFYEQYF.

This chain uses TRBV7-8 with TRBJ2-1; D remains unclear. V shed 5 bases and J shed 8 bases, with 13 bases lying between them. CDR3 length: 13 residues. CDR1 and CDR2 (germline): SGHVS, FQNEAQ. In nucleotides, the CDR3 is TGTGCCAGCAGCCCCCGCGACTCGGATGAGCAGTTCTTC. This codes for CASSPRDSDEQFF. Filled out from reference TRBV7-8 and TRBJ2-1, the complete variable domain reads GAGVSQSPRYKVAKRGQDVALRCDPISGHVSLFWYQQALGQGPEFLTYFQNEAQLDKSGLPSDRFFAERPEGSVSTLKIQRTQQEDSAVYLCASSPRDSDEQFFGPGTRLTVL.

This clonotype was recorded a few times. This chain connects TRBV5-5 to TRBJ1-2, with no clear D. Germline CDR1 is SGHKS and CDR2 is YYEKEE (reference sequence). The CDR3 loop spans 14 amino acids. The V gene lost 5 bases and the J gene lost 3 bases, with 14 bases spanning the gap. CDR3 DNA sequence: TGTGCCAGCAGATGGAACCCCACCGACTATGGCTACACCTTC. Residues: CASRWNPTDYGYTF.

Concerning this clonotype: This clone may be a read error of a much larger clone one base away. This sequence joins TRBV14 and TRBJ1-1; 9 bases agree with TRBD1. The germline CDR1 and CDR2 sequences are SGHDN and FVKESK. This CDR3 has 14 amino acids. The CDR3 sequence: CASRPGTGSTEDFF. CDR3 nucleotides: TGTGCCAGCAGGCCCGGGACAGGGAGCACTGAAGATTTCTTT.

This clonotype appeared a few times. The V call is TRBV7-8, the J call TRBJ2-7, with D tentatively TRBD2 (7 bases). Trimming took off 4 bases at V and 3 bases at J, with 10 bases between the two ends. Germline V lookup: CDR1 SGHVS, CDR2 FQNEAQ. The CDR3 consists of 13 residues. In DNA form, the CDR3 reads TGTGCCAGCAGCTGGGAGGGGGACTACGAGCAGTACTTC. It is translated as CASSWEGDYEQYF.

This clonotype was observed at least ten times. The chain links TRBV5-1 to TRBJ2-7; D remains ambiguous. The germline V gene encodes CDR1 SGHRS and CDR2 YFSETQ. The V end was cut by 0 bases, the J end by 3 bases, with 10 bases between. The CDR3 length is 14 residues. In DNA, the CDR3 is TGCGCCAGCAGCTTGGTTCCAGACGACTACGAGCAGTACTTC. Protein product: CASSLVPDDYEQYF.

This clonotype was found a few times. The DNA for the CDR3 is TGTGCCAGCAGTTTATTTGGGGGGGGGCCCACAGATACGCAGTATTTT. The encoded protein is CASSLFGGGPTDTQYF. The rearrangement uses TRBV12-3 or TRBV12-4 and TRBJ2-3; a weak D match, TRBD2 (7 bases). The V end lost 2 bases, the J end lost 2 bases, and 14 bases lay between the germline ends. CDR3 size: 16 residues.

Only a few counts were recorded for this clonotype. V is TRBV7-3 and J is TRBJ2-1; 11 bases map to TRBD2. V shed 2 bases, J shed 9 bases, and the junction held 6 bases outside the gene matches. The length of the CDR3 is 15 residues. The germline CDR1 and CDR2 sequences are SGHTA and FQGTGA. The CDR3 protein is CASSLFAGTSGEQFF. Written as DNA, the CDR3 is TGTGCCAGCAGCTTATTTGCCGGGACTAGCGGTGAGCAGTTCTTC.